One sample yielded the 12 T cell receptor beta chains listed below, sequenced in a study of CD8+ T cells in alopecia areata. RNA, once extracted, was reverse transcribed into cDNA for use as the sequencing template. Using immunoSEQ multiplex PCR, the repertoire was profiled, and TCRdb retains in-frame clones only, with some absent. The table records 150,000 to 200,000 clones, about 54% of them present only once. The sample was CD4+ T cells sorted from blood. Receptors originate from a human donor in good health.

This chain links TRBV4-1 with TRBJ2-3; 7 bases align to TRBD2. The CDR3 length is 12 residues. The junction had 2 bases not matched to a gene; V was cut back by 3 bases and J by 8 bases. The V gene's germline CDR1 is MGHRA and CDR2 YSYEKL. The CDR3 sequence: CASSHVAGTQYF. CDR3 nucleotides: TGCGCCAGCAGCCACGTAGCGGGTACGCAGTATTTT.

The V call is TRBV29-1, the J call TRBJ2-5, with D perhaps TRBD2 (6 bases). The CDR3 extends over 14 amino acids. Germline V gives CDR1 SQVTM, CDR2 ANQGSEA. Trimming took 7 bases from V and 4 from J, leaving 19 bases between them. DNA for the CDR3: TGCAGCGCCCCCTTGACTAGTAGCGCAGAGACCCAGTACTTC. The encoded protein is CSAPLTSSAETQYF.

This sequence joins TRBV7-2 and TRBJ2-7, with 7 positions matching TRBD2. In germline, CDR1 is SGHTA, CDR2 FQGNSA. V was clipped by 7 bases and J by 2 bases; unmatched bases: 11. There are 15 residues in the CDR3. This CDR3 is CASTPALAGTYEQYF. CDR3 bases: TGTGCCAGCACCCCCGCTTTAGCGGGCACCTACGAGCAGTACTTC.

This clone was observed once. The sample contains more than one DNA sequence encoding this CDR3. This rearrangement joins TRBV29-1 to TRBJ1-2, with D possibly matching TRBD1 (6 bases). The CDR3 is 13 residues long. The germline V gene encodes CDR1 SQVTM and CDR2 ANQGSEA. Trimming shortened V by 1 base and J by 2 bases, and 8 bases separated the two germline ends. The CDR3, as DNA: TGCAGCGTTGAAGGGACAGCCAACTATGGCTACACCTTC. Translating gives CSVEGTANYGYTF.

The rearrangement joins TRBV25-1 to TRBJ2-7; TRBD2 agrees at 16 bases. The CDR3 is 15 residues long. In germline, CDR1 is MGHDK, CDR2 SYGVNS. The junction had 6 bases not matched to a gene; V was cut back by 6 bases and J by 7 bases. The CDR3 is CASSTGTSGRVEQYF. CDR3 nucleotide sequence: TGTGCCAGCAGCACCGGGACTAGCGGGAGGGTTGAGCAGTACTTC.

This clone was observed a few times. This same CDR3 is encoded by further DNA sequences in the sample. The rearrangement uses TRBV7-2 and TRBJ2-3; D not resolved. The CDR3 spans 11 residues. The germline V and J ends were trimmed by 8 bases and 5 bases, with 8 bases remaining between them. Germline V gene data show CDR1 as SGHTA and CDR2 as FQGNSA. The CDR3 protein is CASSGLDTQYF. In DNA form, the CDR3 reads TGTGCCAGCTCCGGATTAGATACGCAGTATTTT. Drawing the rest from reference TRBV7-2 and TRBJ2-3, the complete variable domain is GAGVSQSPSNKVTEKGKDVELRCDPISGHTALYWYRQSLGQGLEFLIYFQGNSAPDKSGLPSDRFSAERTGGSVSTLTIQRTQQEDSAVYLCASSGLDTQYFGPGTRLTVL.

This clone was seen only a few times. The CDR3: CASSFRLALGIQYF. CDR3 nucleotide sequence: TGTGCCAGCAGTTTTCGGCTAGCGCTTGGCATTCAGTACTTC. V is TRBV28 and J is TRBJ2-4; D may be TRBD2 (6 bases). Germline CDR1 MDHEN, CDR2 SYDVKM. Trimming took 3 bases from V and 9 from J, leaving 15 bases between them. The CDR3 covers 14 residues.

The table lists this clone with a count of one. This chain links TRBV25-1 with TRBJ1-5; 9 bases are shared with TRBD1. The CDR3 sequence is 13 residues long. The germline gives CDR1 MGHDK, CDR2 SYGVNS. J lost 5 bases, V lost 6 bases, and 2 bases had no gene match. The CDR3: CASRGQGHQPQHF. CDR3 DNA: TGTGCCAGCAGGGGACAGGGTCATCAGCCCCAGCATTTT.

The rearrangement uses TRBV29-1 and TRBJ2-1, with TRBD2 as a possible D gene (6 bases). The germline gives CDR1 SQVTM, CDR2 ANQGSEA. The CDR3 loop spans 14 amino acids. V was trimmed by 3 bases and J by 0 bases, leaving 9 bases between them. CDR3 nucleotides: TGCAGCGTTGAGGAGGGAAGCTCCTACAATGAGCAGTTCTTC. Translated: CSVEEGSSYNEQFF.

The CDR3 region has the DNA TGTGCCAGCCGCCGAGGGGGGAGGTACGAGCAGTACTTC. Translation gives CASRRGGRYEQYF. The J gene is TRBJ2-7, the V gene TRBV6-5; D may be TRBD1 or TRBD2 (6 bases each). The germline V gene encodes CDR1 MNHEY and CDR2 SVGAGI. The CDR3 has 13 residues. The V end lost 8 bases, the J end lost 4 bases, and 15 bases lay between the germline ends.

The V call is TRBV5-1, the J call TRBJ2-7; a possible D gene is TRBD2 (5 bases). The ends were cut back, 0 bases at V and 9 bases at J, with 19 bases in the middle. CDR1 and CDR2 from the germline V gene are SGHRS and YFSETQ. The CDR3 is made up of 15 amino acids. CDR3 region: CASSLGGGSAPGQYF. The CDR3 bases are TGCGCCAGCAGCTTGGGAGGCGGGTCCGCCCCCGGGCAGTACTTC. Drawing the rest from reference TRBV5-1 and TRBJ2-7, the complete variable domain is KAGVTQTPRYLIKTRGQQVTLSCSPISGHRSVSWYQQTPGQGLQFLFEYFSETQRNKGNFPGRFSGRQFSNSRSEMNVSTLELGDSALYLCASSLGGGSAPGQYFGPGTRLTVT.

This clone was found once. This chain joins TRBV5-4 and TRBJ2-7; no clear D. Germline CDR1 SGHNT, CDR2 YYREEE (reference sequence). This CDR3 is built from 12 residues. V dropped 3 bases and J dropped 0 bases, with 4 bases sitting between them. CDR3: CASSSASYEQYF. In DNA, the CDR3 is TGTGCCAGCAGCTCCGCCTCCTACGAGCAGTACTTC.